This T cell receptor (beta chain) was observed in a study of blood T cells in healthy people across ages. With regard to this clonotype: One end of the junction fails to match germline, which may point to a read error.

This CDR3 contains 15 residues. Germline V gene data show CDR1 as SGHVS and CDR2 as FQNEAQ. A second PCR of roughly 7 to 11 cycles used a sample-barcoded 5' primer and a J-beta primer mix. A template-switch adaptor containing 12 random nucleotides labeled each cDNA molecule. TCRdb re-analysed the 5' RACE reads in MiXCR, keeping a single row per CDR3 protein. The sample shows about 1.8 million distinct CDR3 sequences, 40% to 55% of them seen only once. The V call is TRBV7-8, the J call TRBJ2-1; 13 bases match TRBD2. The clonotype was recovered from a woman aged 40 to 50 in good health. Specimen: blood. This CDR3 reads CAGSPAGLAGDEQFF. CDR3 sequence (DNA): TGTGCCGGCAGCCCAGCAGGACTAGCGGGAGACGAGCAGTTCTTC.